Listed below are T cell receptor beta chains from one sample, sequenced in a study of blood T cell repertoires in COVID-19. Method: immunoSEQ multiplex PCR; TCRdb's copy keeps in-frame clones and lacks some. Among roughly 62,000 clones listed, around 87% were seen once. Input material: peripheral blood. The receptors derive from a man in his 70s with acute or convalescent COVID-19. Each CDR3 is given with its conserved first and last residue. The order of the fields is J gene, D gene, clone size, V gene, CDR3 protein, CDR3 DNA. D genes are given only for firm matches. Clone size is given for some rows only: seen once, a few or many times, or a class if the clone is expanded.

>TRBJ2-5|NA|NA|TRBV19
CASSMRGGRETQYF
TGTGCCAGTAGTATGAGAGGGGGACGAGAGACCCAGTACTTC
>TRBJ1-2|NA|NA|TRBV6-1
CASSEEGGYGYTF
TGTGCCAGCAGTGAAGAAGGCGGATATGGCTACACCTTC
>TRBJ2-6|NA|NA|TRBV13
CASSHLRDWGGSGANVLTF
TGTGCCAGCAGCCACCTACGGGACTGGGGTGGATCTGGGGCCAACGTCCTGACTTTC
>TRBJ1-1|NA|NA|TRBV3-1/TRBV3-2
CASSQVQGETEAFF
TGTGCCAGCAGCCAGGTACAGGGTGAGACTGAAGCTTTCTTT
>TRBJ2-3|TRBD1|NA|TRBV10-3
CATVGTESDTQYF
TGTGCCACTGTCGGGACAGAATCAGATACGCAGTATTTT
>TRBJ1-5|TRBD1|few|TRBV7-9
CASSLDGTGVEPQHF
TGTGCCAGCAGCTTAGATGGGACAGGGGTGGAGCCCCAGCATTTT
>TRBJ2-4|NA|NA|TRBV6-5
CASSTGSRKNIQYF
TGTGCCAGCAGCACGGGGTCACGTAAAAACATTCAGTACTTC
>TRBJ1-5|TRBD1|NA|TRBV27
CASSLSGTGVSNQPQHF
TGTGCCAGCAGTTTATCCGGGACAGGGGTAAGCAATCAGCCCCAGCATTTT
>TRBJ2-1|TRBD2|once|TRBV24-1
CATSGKTSGVPDSYNEQFF
TGTGCCACCAGTGGTAAGACTAGCGGGGTCCCGGATTCCTACAATGAGCAGTTCTTC
>TRBJ2-1|NA|few|TRBV6-5
CASSPIEQSEQFF
TGTGCCAGCAGCCCGATAGAGCAAAGTGAGCAGTTCTTC
>TRBJ2-3|TRBD1|NA|TRBV29-1
CSVGDRVITDTQYF
TGCAGCGTTGGTGACAGGGTAATAACAGATACGCAGTATTTT
>TRBJ2-1|TRBD2|NA|TRBV18
CASSPGTGTSGGNEQFF
TGTGCCAGCTCACCAGGGACAGGGACTAGCGGGGGAAATGAGCAGTTCTTC
>TRBJ1-5|NA|NA|TRBV19
CATKAGSSSNQPQHF
TGTGCCACCAAAGCGGGGTCCTCTAGCAATCAGCCCCAGCATTTT
>TRBJ2-1|TRBD2|few|TRBV28
CASNPLSSGRGKIGEQFF
TGTGCCAGCAATCCACTGAGTAGCGGGAGAGGTAAGATCGGTGAGCAGTTCTTC
>TRBJ2-3|TRBD2|NA|TRBV27
CASSPILAGVGDTQYF
TGTGCCAGCAGTCCTATACTAGCGGGAGTCGGTGATACGCAGTATTTT
>TRBJ2-7|NA|NA|TRBV6-5
CASSSVQDKNYEQYF
TGTGCCAGCAGTTCTGTCCAGGACAAGAACTACGAGCAGTACTTC